The T cell receptor (beta chain) described here comes from a study of cytomegalovirus exposure and HLA in healthy donors. Study-wide points: Earlier results showed most TCR beta V segments being productive about 87% or about 30% of the time.

Worth noting for this clone: Antigen: not known.

The germline V gene encodes CDR1 KGHSY and CDR2 FQNENV. The CDR3 runs to 15 residues. The J segment lost 5 bases and the V segment lost 6 bases, leaving 12 bases of the junction unmatched. It was with 60 Vbeta and 13 Jbeta primers that the PCR ran. The table came from immunoSEQ multiplex PCR; TCRdb's copy has only in-frame clones and leaves some out. This table holds about 140,000 clones, less than 85% found once. The sample taken for sequencing was PBMCs. J is TRBJ2-7 and V is TRBV16; 8 bases fit TRBD1. This receptor was identified in a man aged 40-50 years in good health and CMV-seropositive. CDR3 coding DNA: TGTGCCAGCAGTCCAACAGGGGGTGGTTATGACGAGCAGTACTTC. Amino acid sequence: CASSPTGGGYDEQYF. Complete variable domain (other parts from reference TRBV16 and TRBJ2-7): GEEVAQTPKHLVRGEGQKAKLYCAPIKGHSYVFWYQQVLKNEFKFLISFQNENVFDETGMPKERFSAKCLPNSPCSLEIQATKLEDSAVYFCASSPTGGGYDEQYFGPGTRLTVT.